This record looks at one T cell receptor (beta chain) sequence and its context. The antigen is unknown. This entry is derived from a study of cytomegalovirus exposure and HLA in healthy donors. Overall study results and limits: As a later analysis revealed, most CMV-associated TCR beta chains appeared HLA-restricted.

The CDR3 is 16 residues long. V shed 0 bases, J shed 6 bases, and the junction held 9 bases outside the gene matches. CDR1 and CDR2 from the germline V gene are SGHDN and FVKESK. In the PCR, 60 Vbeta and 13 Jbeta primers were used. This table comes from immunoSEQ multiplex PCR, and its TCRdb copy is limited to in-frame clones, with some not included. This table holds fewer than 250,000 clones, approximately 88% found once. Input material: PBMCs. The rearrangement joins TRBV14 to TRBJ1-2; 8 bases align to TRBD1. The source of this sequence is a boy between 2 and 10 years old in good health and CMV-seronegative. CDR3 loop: CASSQDLDRGRNGYTF. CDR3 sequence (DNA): TGTGCCAGCAGCCAAGATTTAGACAGGGGCCGCAATGGCTACACCTTC.